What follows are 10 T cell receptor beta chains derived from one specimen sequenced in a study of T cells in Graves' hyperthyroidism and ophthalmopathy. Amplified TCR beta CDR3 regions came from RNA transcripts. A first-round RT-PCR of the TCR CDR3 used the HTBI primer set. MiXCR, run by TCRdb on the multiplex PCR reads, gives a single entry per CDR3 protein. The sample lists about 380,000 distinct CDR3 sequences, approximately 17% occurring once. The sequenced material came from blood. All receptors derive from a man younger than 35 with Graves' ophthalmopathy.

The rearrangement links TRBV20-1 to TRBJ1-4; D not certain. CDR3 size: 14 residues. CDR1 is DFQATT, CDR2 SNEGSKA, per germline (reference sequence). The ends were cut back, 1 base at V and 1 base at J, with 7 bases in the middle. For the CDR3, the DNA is TGCAGTGCTAGAGTCCCGATAACTAATGAAAAACTGTTTTTT. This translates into CSARVPITNEKLFF.

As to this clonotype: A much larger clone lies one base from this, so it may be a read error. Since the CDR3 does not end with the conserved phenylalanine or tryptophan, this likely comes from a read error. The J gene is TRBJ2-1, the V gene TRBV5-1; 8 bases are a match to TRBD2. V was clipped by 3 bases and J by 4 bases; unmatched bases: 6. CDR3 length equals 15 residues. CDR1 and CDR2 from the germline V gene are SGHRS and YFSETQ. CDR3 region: CASSSPSGLYNEQFL. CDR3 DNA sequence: TGCGCCAGCAGCTCCCCTAGCGGGCTTTACAATGAGCAGTTCCTC.

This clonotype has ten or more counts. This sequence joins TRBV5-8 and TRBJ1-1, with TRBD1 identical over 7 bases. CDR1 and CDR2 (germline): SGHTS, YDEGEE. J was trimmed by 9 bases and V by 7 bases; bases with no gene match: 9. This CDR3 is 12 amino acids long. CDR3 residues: CASAGGTAKAFF. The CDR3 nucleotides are TGTGCCAGCGCAGGCGGGACAGCTAAAGCTTTCTTT.

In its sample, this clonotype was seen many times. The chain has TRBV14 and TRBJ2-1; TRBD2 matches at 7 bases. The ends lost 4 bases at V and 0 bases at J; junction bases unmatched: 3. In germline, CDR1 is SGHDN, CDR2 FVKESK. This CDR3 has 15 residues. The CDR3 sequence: CASSLLASSYNEQFF. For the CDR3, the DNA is TGTGCCAGCAGCCTACTAGCGAGCTCCTACAATGAGCAGTTCTTC. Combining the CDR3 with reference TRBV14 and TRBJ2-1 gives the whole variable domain EAGVTQFPSHSVIEKGQTVTLRCDPISGHDNLYWYRRVMGKEIKFLLHFVKESKQDESGMPNNRFLAERTGGTYSTLKVQPAELEDSGVYFCASSLLASSYNEQFFGPGTRLTVL.

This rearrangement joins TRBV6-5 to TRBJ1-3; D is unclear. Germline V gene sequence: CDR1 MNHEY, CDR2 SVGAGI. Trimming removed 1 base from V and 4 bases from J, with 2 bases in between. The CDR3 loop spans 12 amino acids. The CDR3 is CASSYLGNTIYF. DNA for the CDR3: TGTGCCAGCAGTTACTTAGGAAACACCATATATTTT.

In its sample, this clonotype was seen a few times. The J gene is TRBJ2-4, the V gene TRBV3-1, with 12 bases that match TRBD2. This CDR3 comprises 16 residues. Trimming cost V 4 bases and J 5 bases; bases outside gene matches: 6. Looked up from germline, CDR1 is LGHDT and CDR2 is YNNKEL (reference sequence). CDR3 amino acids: CASSPSSGGAQNIQYF. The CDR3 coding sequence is TGTGCCAGCAGCCCGTCTAGCGGGGGGGCCCAAAACATTCAGTACTTC.

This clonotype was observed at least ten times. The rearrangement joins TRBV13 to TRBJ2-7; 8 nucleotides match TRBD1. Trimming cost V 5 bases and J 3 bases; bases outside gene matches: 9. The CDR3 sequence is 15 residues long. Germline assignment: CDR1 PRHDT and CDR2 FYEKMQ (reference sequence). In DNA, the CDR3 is TGTGCCAGCAGCCGCGCGGGACAGGAAAACTACGAGCAGTACTTC. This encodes CASSRAGQENYEQYF.

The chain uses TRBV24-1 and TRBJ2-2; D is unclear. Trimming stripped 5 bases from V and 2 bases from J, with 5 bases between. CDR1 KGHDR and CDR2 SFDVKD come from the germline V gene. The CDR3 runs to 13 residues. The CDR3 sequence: CATSAPNTGELFF. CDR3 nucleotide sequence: TGTGCCACCAGTGCCCCAAACACCGGGGAGCTGTTTTTT.

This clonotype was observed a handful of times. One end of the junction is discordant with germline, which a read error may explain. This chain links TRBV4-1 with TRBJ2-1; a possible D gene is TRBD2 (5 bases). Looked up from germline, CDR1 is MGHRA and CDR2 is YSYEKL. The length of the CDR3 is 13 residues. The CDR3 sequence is CASSLEDRYEQFF. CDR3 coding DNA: TGTGCCAGCAGCTTGGAGGACCGGTATGAGCAGTTCTTC.

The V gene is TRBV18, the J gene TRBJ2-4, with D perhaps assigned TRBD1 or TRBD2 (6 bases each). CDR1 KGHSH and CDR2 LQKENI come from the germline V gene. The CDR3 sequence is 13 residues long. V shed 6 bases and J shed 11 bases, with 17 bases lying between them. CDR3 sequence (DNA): TGTGCCAGCTCGCGACAGGAGGGGGACGTTCAGTACTTC. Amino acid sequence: CASSRQEGDVQYF.